A selection of T cell receptor beta chains follows, all from one sample in a study of cytomegalovirus exposure and HLA in healthy donors. TCRdb keeps only in-frame clones here, not all; method: immunoSEQ multiplex PCR. The profile shows around 150,000 clones, 80% to 85% of them singletons. Sequenced input: PBMCs. Receptors were obtained from a human donor in good health. Both conserved end residues are part of each CDR3. Fields, in order: clone size, J gene, V gene, D gene, CDR3 DNA, CDR3 protein. The D gene is left open where the match is weak. Clone size, where shown, is once, few, many, or a class for clones that have expanded.

NA	TRBJ2-3	TRBV9	NA	TGTGCCAGCACCTGGGACTCTTTCACAGATACGCAGTATTTT	CASTWDSFTDTQYF
NA	TRBJ2-1	TRBV15	TRBD2	TGTGCCACCAGCAGAGCAGGGCGGGGGGGATCCTACAATGAGCAGTTCTTC	CATSRAGRGGSYNEQFF
NA	TRBJ1-1	TRBV5-1	TRBD1	TGCGCCAGCAGCATGGGACAGGCCCCTTTTGAAGCTTTCTTT	CASSMGQAPFEAFF
NA	TRBJ1-2	TRBV5-1	NA	TGCGCCAGCAGTAAGGACAGCAACGGTGGCTACACCTTC	CASSKDSNGGYTF
few	TRBJ2-7	TRBV6-5	NA	TGTGCCAGCAGACAAACAACGGGACAAGCCTACGAGCAGTACTTC	CASRQTTGQAYEQYF
NA	TRBJ2-7	TRBV5-5	NA	TGTGCCAGCAGCTCCAACTTCTACGAGCAGTACTTC	CASSSNFYEQYF
NA	TRBJ2-2	TRBV12-5	NA	TGTGCTAGTGGTTTCTATACCACCGGGGAGCTGTTTTTT	CASGFYTTGELFF
NA	TRBJ1-6	TRBV2	TRBD1	TGTGCCAGCGGGGGGACAGGGGGGAATTCACCCCTCCACTTT	CASGGTGGNSPLHF
NA	TRBJ2-1	TRBV5-4	TRBD2	TGTGCCAGCAGCTTGGATAGCGGGGGGGAGGGTGAGCAGTTCTTC	CASSLDSGGEGEQFF
NA	TRBJ1-2	TRBV6-1	NA	TGTGCCAGCAGTGAACTAGGGGCCTCGGGCGGCTACACCTTC	CASSELGASGGYTF
NA	TRBJ2-2	TRBV4-1	NA	TGCGCCAGCAGCCAAAGACTAGTGATTACCGGGGAGCTGTTTTTT	CASSQRLVITGELFF
few	TRBJ1-1	TRBV4-3	NA	TGCGCCAGCAGCCAAGGCCAGGTAACAGGGTACGCTGAAGCTTTCTTT	CASSQGQVTGYAEAFF
NA	TRBJ2-7	TRBV27	NA	TGTGCCAGCAGTACAGGCTACGAGCAGTACTTC	CASSTGYEQYF
NA	TRBJ2-7	TRBV7-2	NA	TGTGCCAGCAGGTGGGACTTCTCCAAAAAGAGCTCCTACGAGCAGTACTTC	CASRWDFSKKSSYEQYF
NA	TRBJ2-7	TRBV28	TRBD1	TGTGCCAGCAGGGGACAGGGCTACGAGCAGTACTTC	CASRGQGYEQYF
NA	TRBJ2-2	TRBV6-6	TRBD1	TGTGCCAGCAAACCCGGGACAGGGTTCTCCGGGGAGCTGTTTTTT	CASKPGTGFSGELFF
NA	TRBJ2-1	TRBV11-2	TRBD2	TGTGCCAGCAGCTTGGGGACTAGCGGGGACAATGAGCAGTTCTTC	CASSLGTSGDNEQFF
few	TRBJ2-4	TRBV5-1	NA	TGCGCCAGCAGCGATACAGGGTTGGACATTCAGTACTTC	CASSDTGLDIQYF
few	TRBJ2-4	TRBV19	NA	TGTGCCAGTACACCCTCGGGACAGACCGGAGGGAGGCACATTCAGTACTTC	CASTPSGQTGGRHIQYF
NA	TRBJ1-5	TRBV12-5	NA	TGTGCTAGTGGTTTGGTACTAGGACCCCGGCAACAGCCCCAGCATTTT	CASGLVLGPRQQPQHF
few	TRBJ2-7	TRBV11-3	TRBD2	TGTGCCAGCAGCTTAGGATTAAGGGCTAGCGGGTTATCCTACGAGCAGTACTTC	CASSLGLRASGLSYEQYF
once	TRBJ2-3	TRBV7-2	TRBD2	TGTGCCAGCAGCCCGACTAGCGGGGGGCGACTCACAGATACGCAGTATTTT	CASSPTSGGRLTDTQYF
NA	TRBJ1-4	TRBV2	TRBD1	TGTGCCAGCACAGATGTACAGGGGAATAATGAAAAACTGTTTTTT	CASTDVQGNNEKLFF
NA	TRBJ2-3	TRBV7-2	TRBD2	TGTGCCAGCAGCTTAGTAGGCCTAGCGGGGGGTTCTAGCACAGATACGCAGTATTTT	CASSLVGLAGGSSTDTQYF
NA	TRBJ2-7	TRBV4-3	NA	TGCGCCAGCAGCCAAGCCAGGGGTTACGAGCAGTACTTC	CASSQARGYEQYF
NA	TRBJ1-2	TRBV5-5	NA	TGTGCCAGCAGCTTGGTCGAATGGGGGGAAAATGGCTACACCTTC	CASSLVEWGENGYTF
NA	TRBJ1-4	TRBV7-8	NA	TGTGCCAGCAGCCAGGACTTGGTGACTAATGAAAAACTGTTTTTT	CASSQDLVTNEKLFF
NA	TRBJ1-1	TRBV6-5	NA	TGTGCCAGCAGTTACTCCTGGAACACTGAAGCTTTCTTT	CASSYSWNTEAFF
NA	TRBJ2-5	TRBV6-1	TRBD1	TGTGCCAGCAGTGAACTACAGGGGCGGGAGACCCAGTACTTC	CASSELQGRETQYF
NA	TRBJ1-6	TRBV2	NA	TGTGCCAGCAGTGACCTCACAGGGCTTGGGTCACCCCTCCACTTT	CASSDLTGLGSPLHF
NA	TRBJ2-1	TRBV5-1	NA	TGCGCCAGCAGCTTGGAATCGCAGAAACGTGGTGAGCAGTTCTTC	CASSLESQKRGEQFF
NA	TRBJ2-6	TRBV4-3	NA	TGCGCCAGCAGCCAAGACGTAGGGGCAAAAGGGGCCAACGTCCTGACTTTC	CASSQDVGAKGANVLTF
NA	TRBJ2-1	TRBV2	TRBD2	TGTGCCAGCAGTCTGACTAGCGGGGAGGGCAATGAGCAGTTCTTC	CASSLTSGEGNEQFF
NA	TRBJ1-3	TRBV7-8	NA	TGTGCCAGCAGCTTATCAGGGTCTGGAAACACCATATATTTT	CASSLSGSGNTIYF
NA	TRBJ1-4	TRBV7-9	TRBD1	TGTGCCAGCAGCTTAAACAGACAGGGGAGAAGGGAAAAACTGTTTTTT	CASSLNRQGRREKLFF
NA	TRBJ2-1	TRBV7-8	NA	TGTGCCAGCAGCTTAGCCCAGGACTATCCCTACAATGAGCAGTTCTTC	CASSLAQDYPYNEQFF
NA	TRBJ2-2	TRBV10-3	TRBD2	TGTGCCATCAGTGAGTTTACTAGCGGGGGGGCTCACGCCGCCGGGGAGCTGTTTTTT	CAISEFTSGGAHAAGELFF
NA	TRBJ2-1	TRBV7-6	NA	TGTGCCAGCAGCTCCGACTCAACCCTAAGGTATGAGCAGTTCTTC	CASSSDSTLRYEQFF
NA	TRBJ2-3	TRBV29-1	TRBD2	TGCAGCGTTGAAGGTGTGATGGCGGGGGGGGATACGCAGTATTTT	CSVEGVMAGGDTQYF
NA	TRBJ1-1	TRBV11-2	NA	TGTGCCAGCAGTCTACAGGGAAAGGGGACTGAAGCTTTCTTT	CASSLQGKGTEAFF
NA	TRBJ2-3	TRBV6-5	TRBD2	TGTGCCAGCAGTTACTTCCGGGGGGGCACAGATACGCAGTATTTT	CASSYFRGGTDTQYF
NA	TRBJ1-1	TRBV25-1	NA	TGTGCCAGCAGTGGCACTCGGGGCACTGAAGCTTTCTTT	CASSGTRGTEAFF
NA	TRBJ1-5	TRBV7-9	NA	TGTGCCAGCAGCTTAGCGGGCGGGCTACAGGGAAATCAGCCCCAGCATTTT	CASSLAGGLQGNQPQHF
NA	TRBJ1-1	TRBV10-3	TRBD1	TGTGCCGTCGGGACAGCAATGAACACTGAAGCTTTCTTT	CAVGTAMNTEAFF
NA	TRBJ1-1	TRBV9	NA	TGTGCCAGCAGCGGTGCCCGGGGGGCCGGGGGCACTGAAGCTTTCTTT	CASSGARGAGGTEAFF
NA	TRBJ2-2	TRBV5-6	TRBD2	TGTGCCAGCAGCGCCTGGGAGGGTCACACCGGGGAGCTGTTTTTT	CASSAWEGHTGELFF
NA	TRBJ2-5	TRBV19	TRBD2	TGTGCCAGTAGTATCCTTAGCGGGGGGGCTGAAGAGACCCAGTACTTC	CASSILSGGAEETQYF
NA	TRBJ2-1	TRBV25-1	TRBD1	TGTGCCAGCACGGACAGGTTCTATGAGCAGTTCTTC	CASTDRFYEQFF
NA	TRBJ2-2	TRBV6-6	TRBD2	TGTGCCAGCAGCCGCGGGGGGGATGGGTATGCCGGGGAGCTGTTTTTT	CASSRGGDGYAGELFF
once	TRBJ2-2	TRBV9	TRBD2	TGTGCCAGCAGCGTAACGAGCGGGGTTTCCACCGGGGAGCTGTTTTTT	CASSVTSGVSTGELFF
NA	TRBJ1-3	TRBV5-1	TRBD1	TGCGCCAGCAGCCGGGACAGCTCTAGTAATGGAAACACCATATATTTT	CASSRDSSSNGNTIYF
once	TRBJ2-5	TRBV9	NA	TGTGCCAGCAGCGTAGAAGGGGCTGGTGGAGAGACCCAGTACTTC	CASSVEGAGGETQYF
NA	TRBJ1-1	TRBV11-3	TRBD1	TGTGCCAGCAGCTTCGGACAGGAGAACACTGAAGCTTTCTTT	CASSFGQENTEAFF
NA	TRBJ2-2	TRBV7-7	TRBD2	TGTGCCAGCAGCTTAGTCAGCGGGAGGGAGCTGTTTTTT	CASSLVSGRELFF
few	TRBJ2-7	TRBV6-6	TRBD1	TGTGCCAGCAGTTACTCTGGGACAGGCACCTACGAGCAGTACTTC	CASSYSGTGTYEQYF
few	TRBJ2-2	TRBV2	NA	TGTGCCAGCAGCCCGACTAGTGGGTTGATCGGGGAGCTGTTTTTT	CASSPTSGLIGELFF
NA	TRBJ2-3	TRBV12-5	NA	TGTGCTAGTGGTTTGACAAAGACTACGGAGTATTTT	CASGLTKTTEYF
NA	TRBJ2-3	TRBV2	TRBD2	TGTGCCAGTGGACCGGGACTAGGATCCACAGATACGCAGTATTTT	CASGPGLGSTDTQYF
once	TRBJ2-7	TRBV9	TRBD2	TGTGCCAGCAGCGTCCAACCTACTAGCGGGGGCCCCTCCTACGAGCAGTACTTC	CASSVQPTSGGPSYEQYF
NA	TRBJ2-5	TRBV5-1	TRBD2	TGCGCCAGCAGCTTTTGGACTAGCGGGGCCCAAGAGACCCAGTACTTC	CASSFWTSGAQETQYF